This T cell receptor (beta chain) derives from a study of technical replicates of blood from a few donors. The method was immunoSEQ multiplex PCR; TCRdb's version includes in-frame clones alone and lacks a portion of them. The data show more than 90,000 clones, roughly 95% seen once. The TCR comes from a human donor in good health. Sequenced material: T cells isolated from PBMCs.

Here the CDR3 reads CATSRDLAEGTQYF. DNA for the CDR3: TGTGCCACCAGCAGAGATCTGGCGGAGGGTACGCAGTATTTT. This chain joins TRBV15 and TRBJ2-3, with D perhaps TRBD2 (6 bases). The CDR3 sequence is 14 residues long. Per the germline V gene, CDR1 is LNHNV and CDR2 is YYDKDF (reference sequence). V lost 0 bases to trimming and J lost 8 bases, with 12 bases between them.